This TCR beta chain was sequenced for a study of OX40 agonist ivuxolimab in advanced cancers. Trimming stripped 7 bases from V and 2 bases from J, with 14 bases between. CDR1 is MNHEY, CDR2 SMNVEV, per germline (reference sequence). The length of the CDR3 is 15 residues. Autoimmune disease history or systemic immunosuppression led to patient exclusion. Study-level findings and limits: Both blood CD4+ and CD8+ T cells showed clonal growth by week 6 at 0.1 to 3.0 mg/kg.

About this clone itself: Its specificity is not known.

Only in-frame clones appear in the TCRdb table, and some are missing; sequencing was by immunoSEQ multiplex PCR. The profile shows 85,000 to 100,000 clones, 94% of them singletons. This clonotype was sampled from an adult with an advanced solid tumor such as melanoma, head and neck, liver or kidney cancer. The specimen was CD4+ or CD8+ T cells sorted from blood, collected in a trial of the OX40 agonist ivuxolimab. This chain connects TRBV27 to TRBJ2-2, with no clear D. The CDR3 coding sequence is TGTGCCAGCACCAAGGGTTGGGGTAACACCGGGGAGCTGTTTTTT. It is translated as CASTKGWGNTGELFF.